One and the same sample provided the 2 T cell receptor beta chains below, sequenced in a study of control samples from healthy donors and cancer patients. Sequenced by immunoSEQ multiplex PCR; TCRdb stores in-frame clones only, minus some. The profile shows 130,000 or so clones, roughly 88% of them singletons. Sequencing input: blood. All receptors come from a man aged 50-60 years in good health.

The CDR3 sequence is CASMSGGAEGETQYF. DNA for the CDR3: TGTGCCAGCATGAGCGGGGGGGCCGAGGGCGAGACCCAGTACTTC. The rearrangement links TRBV6-5 to TRBJ2-5; 10 nucleotides agree with TRBD2. From germline, CDR1 is MNHEY and CDR2 SVGAGI. J was trimmed by 5 bases and V by 7 bases; bases with no gene match: 10. The CDR3 totals 15 residues.

The rearrangement links TRBV28 to TRBJ2-5, with TRBD1 identical over 7 bases. CDR1 and CDR2 (germline): MDHEN, SYDVKM. This CDR3 has 14 residues. The ends lost 6 bases at V and 12 bases at J; junction bases unmatched: 16. The CDR3: CASRDPGQYGFKYF. The CDR3 nucleotides are TGTGCCAGCAGGGATCCGGGACAGTACGGGTTTAAGTACTTC.